A single TCR beta chain is shown here with its context. This clone's antigen is unknown. No much larger clone exists at a distance of one base, and base qualities are not known. This entry comes from a study of a mutant IDH1 vaccine in newly diagnosed glioma (dated by TCRdb to the early 2020s). Turning to the overall study: Eight vaccinations were administered to patients in weeks 1, 3, 5, 7, 11, 15, 19 and 23, corresponding to visits V03 through V10. Of the roughly 34 treated patients, approximately 62% were male and approximately 38% were female, and the mean age was approximately 40 years. Before enrollment, patients had received standard therapy of radiotherapy alone, temozolomide alone, or radiochemotherapy with temozolomide; most received the combination. Vaccination started 4-6 weeks after radiotherapy alone, or was given together with temozolomide cycles in the groups whose treatment included chemotherapy. For exploratory analyses, around 23 treated patients had longitudinal TCRB deep sequencing done wherever samples were available. Peripheral blood samples were drawn at six visits, namely V03 (baseline), V05, V07, V10, V12 and V13. Study-wide findings and limitations: It was noted by the authors that analyses of patient blood samples could not be reproduced owing to sample limitations. Immune responses induced by the vaccine were seen in over 80% of patients across multiple MHC alleles. Pseudoprogression seemed to be unrelated to changes in the top peripheral T cell clonotypes found by TCRB sequencing. Selection of PBMC samples for TCRB deep sequencing was based on availability.

The CDR3 covers 16 residues, taking in both the cysteine and the phenylalanine. Of the read, only the CDR3 DNA is kept; its 48 bases are in frame from base 1. A distance of 17 bases separates the germline ends of V and J, which lose 2 bases and 6 bases respectively. Via the germline V gene, CDR1 is SNHLY and CDR2 FYNNEI. Library prep was done by the immunoSEQ multiplex PCR assay. The hsTCRB Kit was used according to the manufacturer's protocol to amplify rearranged TCR beta chain sequences. TCRB libraries were sequenced on an Illumina MiSeq. The original methods were these. The kit vendor's proprietary platform handled demultiplexing, trimming and gene mapping. TCRdb obtained this table from immuneACCESS and retained in-frame rearrangements with V and J assigned. These tables miss some clones; where compared with another copy, unresolved V genes account for less than half of the shortfall, and the remainder is unexplained. The V and J calls and clone size come from that table; D and trimming were worked out from the DNA. The sample table contains tens of thousands of clones; only one count was recorded for around four fifths of them. Over 4.5% of the sample goes to the ten largest clones.

Explained via the paper, the time point label denotes: week 5, during vaccination. Every vaccine dose consisted of 300 ug of a 20-mer mutant IDH1 peptide in Montanide, administered subcutaneously together with topical imiquimod. All donors had newly diagnosed IDH1-mutant astrocytomas of WHO grade 3 or 4 that showed loss of nuclear ATRX. The samples were drawn from NOA16, a multicentre, single-arm, open-label phase I trial in Germany that tested a mutant IDH1 peptide vaccine in humans for the first time. Genomic DNA for TCRB sequencing was extracted from EDTA blood using the DNeasy Blood and Tissue Kit.

The source of this sequence is a man aged 50-59 years with glioma. The input for sequencing was PBMCs, taken from a glioma patient whose treatment included an IDH1 peptide vaccine. The chain was built from TRBV2 and TRBJ2-1; no D gene is confidently identified. The CDR3 reads as follows: CASSERESSVTNEQFF. At the DNA level, the sequence is TGTGCCAGCAGTGAAAGAGAGTCGTCTGTTACCAATGAGCAGTTCTTC. The CDR3 plus the reference TRBV2 and TRBJ2-1 genes for the other parts give the full variable domain: EPEVTQTPSHQVTQMGQEVILRCVPISNHLYFYWYRQILGQKVEFLVSFYNNEISEKSEIFDDQFSVERPDGSNFTLKIRSTKLEDSAMYFCASSERESSVTNEQFFGPGTRLTVL.